The source of this TCR beta chain is a study of T cells after yellow fever vaccination. This clonotype was picked up a small number of times. A single record per CDR3 protein comes from TCRdb applying MiXCR to the 5' RACE reads. The repertoire consists of around 310,000 distinct CDR3 sequences, with around 4.5% occurring once and the leading ten covering roughly a fifth. The CDR3 totals 15 residues. The ends lost 1 base at V and 6 bases at J; junction bases unmatched: 7. Per the germline V gene, CDR1 is SGHAT and CDR2 is FQNNGV. The sample was PBMCs, taken 15 days after the yellow fever booster vaccination. This receptor was identified in a man aged 18 to 30 who received the YFV17D yellow fever vaccine. J is TRBJ2-7 and V is TRBV11-2, with 9 bases fitting TRBD2. This CDR3 is CASSLGAGGSLEQYF. The CDR3 DNA is TGTGCCAGCAGCTTAGGGGCGGGGGGGTCCCTCGAGCAGTACTTC.